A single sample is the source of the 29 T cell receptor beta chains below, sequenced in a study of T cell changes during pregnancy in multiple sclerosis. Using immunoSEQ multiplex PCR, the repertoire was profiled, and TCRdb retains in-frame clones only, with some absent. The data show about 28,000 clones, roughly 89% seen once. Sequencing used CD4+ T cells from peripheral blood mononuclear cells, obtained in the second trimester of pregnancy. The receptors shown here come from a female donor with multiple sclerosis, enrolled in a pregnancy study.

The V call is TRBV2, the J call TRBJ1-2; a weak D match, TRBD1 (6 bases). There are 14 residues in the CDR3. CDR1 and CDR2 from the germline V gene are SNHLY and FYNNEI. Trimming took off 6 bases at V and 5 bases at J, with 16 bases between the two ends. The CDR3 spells CASRAAQGSYGYTF. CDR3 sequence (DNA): TGTGCCAGCAGGGCCGCCCAGGGGAGTTATGGCTACACCTTC. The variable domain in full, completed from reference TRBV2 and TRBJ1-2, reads EPEVTQTPSHQVTQMGQEVILRCVPISNHLYFYWYRQILGQKVEFLVSFYNNEISEKSEIFDDQFSVERPDGSNFTLKIRSTKLEDSAMYFCASRAAQGSYGYTFGSGTRLTVV.

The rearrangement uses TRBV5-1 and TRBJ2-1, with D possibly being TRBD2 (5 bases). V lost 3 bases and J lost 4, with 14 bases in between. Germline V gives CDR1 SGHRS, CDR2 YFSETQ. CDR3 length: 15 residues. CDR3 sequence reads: CASSSARGFYNEQFF. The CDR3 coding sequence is TGCGCCAGCAGCTCGGCGCGCGGGTTTTACAATGAGCAGTTCTTC.

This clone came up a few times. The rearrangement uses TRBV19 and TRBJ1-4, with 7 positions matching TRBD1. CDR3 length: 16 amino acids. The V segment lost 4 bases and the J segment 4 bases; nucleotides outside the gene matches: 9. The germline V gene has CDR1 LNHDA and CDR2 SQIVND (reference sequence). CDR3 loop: CASSTRGQDYNEKLFF. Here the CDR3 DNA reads TGTGCCAGTAGTACCAGAGGACAGGACTATAATGAAAAACTGTTTTTT.

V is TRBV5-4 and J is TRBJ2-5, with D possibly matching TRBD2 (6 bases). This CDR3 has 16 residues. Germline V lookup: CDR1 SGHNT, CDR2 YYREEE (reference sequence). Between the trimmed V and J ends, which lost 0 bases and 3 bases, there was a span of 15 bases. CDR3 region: CASSLGGVGGEETQYF. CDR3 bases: TGTGCCAGCAGCTTGGGTGGGGTCGGGGGTGAAGAGACCCAGTACTTC.

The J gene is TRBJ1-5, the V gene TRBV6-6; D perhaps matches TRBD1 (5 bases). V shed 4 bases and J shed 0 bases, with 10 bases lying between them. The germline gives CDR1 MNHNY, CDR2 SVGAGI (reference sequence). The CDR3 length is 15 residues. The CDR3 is CASSSGIYSNQPQHF. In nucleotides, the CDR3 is TGTGCCAGCAGTTCAGGGATTTATAGCAATCAGCCCCAGCATTTT.

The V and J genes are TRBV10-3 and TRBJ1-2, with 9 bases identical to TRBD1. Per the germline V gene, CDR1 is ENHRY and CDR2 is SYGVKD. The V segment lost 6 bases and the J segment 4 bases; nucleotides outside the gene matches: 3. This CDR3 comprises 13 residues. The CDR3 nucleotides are TGTGCCATCAGGGGGGACAGGGCCTATGGCTACACCTTC. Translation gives CAIRGDRAYGYTF.

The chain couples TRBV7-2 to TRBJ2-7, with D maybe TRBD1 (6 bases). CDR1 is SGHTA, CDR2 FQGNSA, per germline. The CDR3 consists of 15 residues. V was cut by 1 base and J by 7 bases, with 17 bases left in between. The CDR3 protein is CASSLVTGQSREQYF. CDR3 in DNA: TGTGCCAGCAGCTTAGTTACAGGACAGTCGCGGGAGCAGTACTTC.

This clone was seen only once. CDR3 loop: CASSFDRTFSEQYF. CDR3 DNA sequence: TGTGCCAGCAGCTTCGACAGGACCTTCTCCGAGCAGTACTTC. The chain has TRBV5-4 and TRBJ2-7; the D gene is possibly TRBD1 (6 bases). The germline gives CDR1 SGHNT, CDR2 YYREEE (reference sequence). The CDR3 covers 14 residues. V gave up 2 bases and J gave up 6 bases, with 15 bases separating them.

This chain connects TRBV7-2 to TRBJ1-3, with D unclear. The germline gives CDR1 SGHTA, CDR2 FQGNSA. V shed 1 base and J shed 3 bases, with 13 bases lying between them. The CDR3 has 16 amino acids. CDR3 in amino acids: CASSLGVSPNGNTIYF. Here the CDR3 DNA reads TGTGCCAGCAGCTTAGGTGTAAGCCCGAATGGAAACACCATATATTTT.

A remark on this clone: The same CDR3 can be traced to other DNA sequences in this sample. The CDR3 DNA sequence: TGCGCCAGCAGCTCCCAATTACAGACTAGCGGGGGCACAGATACGCAGTATTTT. It specifies CASSSQLQTSGGTDTQYF. The J gene is TRBJ2-3, the V gene TRBV5-1; TRBD2 matches 11 bases. Trimming at V came to 3 bases and at J to 1 base, leaving 10 bases not matched to a gene. This CDR3 has 18 residues. Germline V lookup: CDR1 SGHRS, CDR2 YFSETQ.

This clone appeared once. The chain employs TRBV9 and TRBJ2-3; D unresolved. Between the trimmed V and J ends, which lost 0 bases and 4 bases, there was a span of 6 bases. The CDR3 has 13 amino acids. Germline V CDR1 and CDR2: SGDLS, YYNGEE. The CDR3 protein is CASSVVTSDTQYF. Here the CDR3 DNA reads TGTGCCAGCAGCGTAGTTACTTCAGATACGCAGTATTTT.

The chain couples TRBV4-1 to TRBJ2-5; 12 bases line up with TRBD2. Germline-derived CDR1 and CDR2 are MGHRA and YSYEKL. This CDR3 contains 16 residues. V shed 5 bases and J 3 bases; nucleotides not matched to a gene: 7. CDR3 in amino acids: CASSKPLAGGKETQYF. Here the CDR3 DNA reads TGCGCCAGCAGCAAACCCCTAGCGGGGGGGAAAGAGACCCAGTACTTC.

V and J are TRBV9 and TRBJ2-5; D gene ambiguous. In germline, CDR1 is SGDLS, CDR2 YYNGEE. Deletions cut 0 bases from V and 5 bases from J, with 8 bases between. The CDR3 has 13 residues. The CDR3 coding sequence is TGTGCCAGCAGCGTAGTTCGTCGGGAGACCCAGTACTTC. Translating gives CASSVVRRETQYF.

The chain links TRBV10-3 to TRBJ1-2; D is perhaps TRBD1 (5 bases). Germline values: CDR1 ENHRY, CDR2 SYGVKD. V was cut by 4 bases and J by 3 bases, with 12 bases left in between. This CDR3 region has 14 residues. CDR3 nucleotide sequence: TGTGCCATCAGTGGGCTGGAGACAGACTATGGCTACACCTTC. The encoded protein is CAISGLETDYGYTF.

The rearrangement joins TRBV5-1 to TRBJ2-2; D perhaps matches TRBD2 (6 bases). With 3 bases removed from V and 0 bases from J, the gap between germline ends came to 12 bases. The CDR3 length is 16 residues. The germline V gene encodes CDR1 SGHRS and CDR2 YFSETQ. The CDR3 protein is CASSSPRGANTGELFF. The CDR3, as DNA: TGCGCCAGCAGCTCCCCGCGGGGCGCGAACACCGGGGAGCTGTTTTTT.

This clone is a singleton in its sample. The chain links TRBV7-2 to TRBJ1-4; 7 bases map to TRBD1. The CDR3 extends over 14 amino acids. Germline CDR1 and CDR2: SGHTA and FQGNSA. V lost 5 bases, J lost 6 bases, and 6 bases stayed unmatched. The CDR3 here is CASSLRQGDEKLFF. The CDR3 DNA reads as TGTGCCAGCAGCCTGCGACAGGGCGATGAAAAACTGTTTTTT.

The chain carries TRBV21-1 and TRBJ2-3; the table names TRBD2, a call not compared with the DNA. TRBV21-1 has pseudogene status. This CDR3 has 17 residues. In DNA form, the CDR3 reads TGTGCCAGCAGCAGTCTTCTAACGCGAAGATACACAGATACGCAGTATTTT. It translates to CASSSLLTRRYTDTQYF.

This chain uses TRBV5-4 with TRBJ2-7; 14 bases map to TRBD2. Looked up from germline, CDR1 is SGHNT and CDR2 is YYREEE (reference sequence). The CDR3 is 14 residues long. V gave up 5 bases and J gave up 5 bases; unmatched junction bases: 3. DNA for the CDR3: TGTGCCAGCAGATCGGGACTAGCGGGGGACGAGCAGTACTTC. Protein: CASRSGLAGDEQYF.

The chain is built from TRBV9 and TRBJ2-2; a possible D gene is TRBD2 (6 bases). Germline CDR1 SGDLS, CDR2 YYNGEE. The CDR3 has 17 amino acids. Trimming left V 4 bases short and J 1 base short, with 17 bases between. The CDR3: CASSPGPRGRNTGELFF. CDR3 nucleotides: TGTGCCAGCAGCCCCGGGCCCCGGGGGAGGAACACCGGGGAGCTGTTTTTT. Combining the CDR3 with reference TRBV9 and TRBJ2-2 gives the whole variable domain DSGVTQTPKHLITATGQRVTLRCSPRSGDLSVYWYQQSLDQGLQFLIQYYNGEERAKGNILERFSAQQFPDLHSELNLSSLELGDSALYFCASSPGPRGRNTGELFFGEGSRLTVL.

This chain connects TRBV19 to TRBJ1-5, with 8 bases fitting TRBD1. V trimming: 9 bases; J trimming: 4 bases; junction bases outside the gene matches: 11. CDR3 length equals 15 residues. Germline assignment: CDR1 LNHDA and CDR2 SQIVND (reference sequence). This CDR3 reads CASRPDRARNQPQHF. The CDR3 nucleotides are TGTGCCAGCCGCCCGGACAGGGCCCGGAATCAGCCCCAGCATTTT. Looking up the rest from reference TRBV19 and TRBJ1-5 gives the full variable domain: DGGITQSPKYLFRKEGQNVTLSCEQNLNHDAMYWYRQDPGQGLRLIYYSQIVNDFQKGDIAEGYSVSREKKESFPLTVTSAQKNPTAFYLCASRPDRARNQPQHFGDGTRLSIL.

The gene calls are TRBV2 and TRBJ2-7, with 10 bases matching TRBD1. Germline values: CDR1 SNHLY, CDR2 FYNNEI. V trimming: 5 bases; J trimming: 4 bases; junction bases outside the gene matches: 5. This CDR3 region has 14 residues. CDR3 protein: CASSSDRGSYEQYF. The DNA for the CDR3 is TGTGCCAGCAGTTCGGACAGGGGGAGTTACGAGCAGTACTTC.

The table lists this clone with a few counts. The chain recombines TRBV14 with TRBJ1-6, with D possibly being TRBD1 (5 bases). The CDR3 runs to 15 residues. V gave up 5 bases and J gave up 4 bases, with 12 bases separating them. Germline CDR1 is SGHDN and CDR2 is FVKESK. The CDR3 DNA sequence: TGTGCCAGCAGCTTTCGGGGGGGTTATAATTCACCCCTCCACTTT. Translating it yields CASSFRGGYNSPLHF.

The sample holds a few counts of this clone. The chain's CDR3 is CASSLQGASGELFF. The CDR3 DNA sequence: TGTGCCAGCAGCTTACAGGGGGCATCCGGGGAGCTGTTTTTT. This chain links TRBV7-6 with TRBJ2-2; 8 bases align to TRBD1. The germline CDR1 and CDR2 sequences are SGHVS and FNYEAQ. CDR3 size: 14 residues. The junction had 2 bases not matched to a gene; V was cut back by 2 bases and J by 6 bases.

The CDR3 is CASRGGGDGYTF. CDR3 in DNA: TGTGCCAGCCGAGGGGGCGGGGATGGCTACACCTTC. The chain uses TRBV18 and TRBJ1-2; 7 positions agree with TRBD1. Germline loops: CDR1 KGHSH, CDR2 LQKENI. V was pared by 8 bases and J by 6 bases, with 6 bases of the junction left unmatched. The CDR3 covers 12 residues. Together with reference TRBV18 and TRBJ1-2, the CDR3 gives the full variable domain: NAGVMQNPRHLVRRRGQEARLRCSPMKGHSHVYWYRQLPEEGLKFMVYLQKENIIDESGMPKERFSAEFPKEGPSILRIQQVVRGDSAAYFCASRGGGDGYTFGSGTRLTVV.

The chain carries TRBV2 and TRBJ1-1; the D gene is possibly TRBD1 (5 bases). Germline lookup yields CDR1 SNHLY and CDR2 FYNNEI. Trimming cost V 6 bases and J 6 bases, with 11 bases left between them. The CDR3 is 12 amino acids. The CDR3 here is CASSLQVSEAFF. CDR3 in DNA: TGTGCCAGCAGCCTACAGGTGTCTGAAGCTTTCTTT.

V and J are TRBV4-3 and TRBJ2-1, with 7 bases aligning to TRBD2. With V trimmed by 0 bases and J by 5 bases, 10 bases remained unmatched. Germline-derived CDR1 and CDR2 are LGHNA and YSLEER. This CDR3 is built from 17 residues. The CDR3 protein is CASSQDRLARRNNEQFF. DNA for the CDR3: TGCGCCAGCAGCCAAGATCGACTAGCCCGCCGAAACAATGAGCAGTTCTTC.

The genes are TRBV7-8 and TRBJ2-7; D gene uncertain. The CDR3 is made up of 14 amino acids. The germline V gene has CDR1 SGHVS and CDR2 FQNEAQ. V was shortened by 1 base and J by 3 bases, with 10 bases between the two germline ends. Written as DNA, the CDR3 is TGTGCCAGCAGCTTAGGTCTCCCCTACTACGAGCAGTACTTC. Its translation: CASSLGLPYYEQYF.

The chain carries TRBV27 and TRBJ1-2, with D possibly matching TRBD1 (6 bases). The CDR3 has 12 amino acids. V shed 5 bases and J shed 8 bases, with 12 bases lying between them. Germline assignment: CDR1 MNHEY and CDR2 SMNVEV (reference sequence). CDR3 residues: CASSGHRDGYTF. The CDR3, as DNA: TGTGCCAGCAGTGGTCACAGGGACGGCTACACCTTC.

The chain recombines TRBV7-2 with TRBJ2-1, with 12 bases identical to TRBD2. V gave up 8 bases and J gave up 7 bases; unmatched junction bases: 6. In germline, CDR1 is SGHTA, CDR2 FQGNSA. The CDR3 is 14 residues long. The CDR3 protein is CASLTGTSGNEQFF. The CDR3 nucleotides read TGTGCCAGCTTAACCGGGACTAGCGGGAATGAGCAGTTCTTC. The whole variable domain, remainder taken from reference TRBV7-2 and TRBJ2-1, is GAGVSQSPSNKVTEKGKDVELRCDPISGHTALYWYRQSLGQGLEFLIYFQGNSAPDKSGLPSDRFSAERTGGSVSTLTIQRTQQEDSAVYLCASLTGTSGNEQFFGPGTRLTVL.